This T cell receptor (beta chain) came from a study of T cells in localized non-small cell lung cancer. Findings and limits, study-wide: There were a median roughly 60 of the top 100 tumor clones appearing in adjacent lung.

With regard to this clone: Its antigen is unidentified.

The V gene's germline CDR1 is KGHSH and CDR2 LQKENI. The CDR3 extends over 13 amino acids. Trimming pared 3 bases from V and 8 bases from J, leaving 13 bases between. Only in-frame clones appear in the TCRdb table, and some are missing; sequencing was by immunoSEQ multiplex PCR. Of roughly 30,000 clones listed, about nine tenths were seen once; the top ten hold 4% to 4.5%. The rearrangement uses TRBV18 and TRBJ1-1; D gene ambiguous. The clonotype originates from a woman aged 40-70 years with stage III lung adenocarcinoma. The sample consisted of peripheral blood mononuclear cells, taken before any cancer treatment. CDR3 in amino acids: CASSPSRGMEAFF. Written as DNA, the CDR3 is TGTGCCAGCTCACCTTCCCGGGGAATGGAAGCTTTCTTT.